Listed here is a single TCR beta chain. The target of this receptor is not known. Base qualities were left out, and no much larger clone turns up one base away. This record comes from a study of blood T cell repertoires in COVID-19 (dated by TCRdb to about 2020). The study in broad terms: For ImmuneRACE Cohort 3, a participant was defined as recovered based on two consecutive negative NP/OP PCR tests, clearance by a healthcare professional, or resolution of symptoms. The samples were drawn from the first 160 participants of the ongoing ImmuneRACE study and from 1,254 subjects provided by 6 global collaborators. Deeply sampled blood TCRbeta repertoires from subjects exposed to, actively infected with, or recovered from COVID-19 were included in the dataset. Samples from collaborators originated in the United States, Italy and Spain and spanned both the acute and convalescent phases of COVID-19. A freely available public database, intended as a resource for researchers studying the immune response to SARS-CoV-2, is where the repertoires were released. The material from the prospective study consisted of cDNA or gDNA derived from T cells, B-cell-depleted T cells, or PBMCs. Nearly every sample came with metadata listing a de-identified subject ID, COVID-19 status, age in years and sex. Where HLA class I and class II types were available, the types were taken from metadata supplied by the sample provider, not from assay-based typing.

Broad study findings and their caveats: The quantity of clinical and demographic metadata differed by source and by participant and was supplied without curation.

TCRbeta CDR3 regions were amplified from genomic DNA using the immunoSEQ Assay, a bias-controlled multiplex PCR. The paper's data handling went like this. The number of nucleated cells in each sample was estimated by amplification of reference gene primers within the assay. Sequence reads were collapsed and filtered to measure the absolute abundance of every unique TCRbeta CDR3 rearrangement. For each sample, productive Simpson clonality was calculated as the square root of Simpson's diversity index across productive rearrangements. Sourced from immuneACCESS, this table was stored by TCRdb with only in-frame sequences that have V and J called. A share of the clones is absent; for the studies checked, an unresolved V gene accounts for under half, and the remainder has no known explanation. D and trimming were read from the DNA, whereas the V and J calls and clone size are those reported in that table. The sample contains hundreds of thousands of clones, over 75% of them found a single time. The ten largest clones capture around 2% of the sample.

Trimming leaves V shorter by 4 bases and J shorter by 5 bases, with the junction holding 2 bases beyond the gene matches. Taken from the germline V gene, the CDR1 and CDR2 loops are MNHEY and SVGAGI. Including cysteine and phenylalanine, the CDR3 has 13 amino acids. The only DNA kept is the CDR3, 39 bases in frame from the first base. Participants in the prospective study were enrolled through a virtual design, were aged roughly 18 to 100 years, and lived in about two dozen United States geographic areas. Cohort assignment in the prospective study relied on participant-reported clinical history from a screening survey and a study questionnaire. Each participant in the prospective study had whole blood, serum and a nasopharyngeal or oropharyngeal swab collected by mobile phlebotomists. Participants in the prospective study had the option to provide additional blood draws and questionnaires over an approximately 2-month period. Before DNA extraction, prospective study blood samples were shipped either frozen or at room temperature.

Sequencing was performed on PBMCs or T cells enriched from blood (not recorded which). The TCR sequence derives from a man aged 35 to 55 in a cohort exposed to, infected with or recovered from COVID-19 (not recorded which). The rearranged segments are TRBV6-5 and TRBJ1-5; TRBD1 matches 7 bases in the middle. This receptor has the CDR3 CASSWDRDQPQHF. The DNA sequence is TGTGCCAGCAGTTGGGACAGAGATCAGCCCCAGCATTTT.